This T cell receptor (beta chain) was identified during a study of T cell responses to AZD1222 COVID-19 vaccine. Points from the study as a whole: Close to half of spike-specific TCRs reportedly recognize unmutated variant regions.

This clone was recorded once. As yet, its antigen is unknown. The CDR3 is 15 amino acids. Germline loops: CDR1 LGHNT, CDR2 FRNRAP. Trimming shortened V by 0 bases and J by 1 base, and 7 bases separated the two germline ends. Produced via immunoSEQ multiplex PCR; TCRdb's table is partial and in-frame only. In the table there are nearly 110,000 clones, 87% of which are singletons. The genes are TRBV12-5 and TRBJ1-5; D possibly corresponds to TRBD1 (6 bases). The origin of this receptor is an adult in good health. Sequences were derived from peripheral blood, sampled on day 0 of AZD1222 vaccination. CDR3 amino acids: CASGLVQGSNQPQHF. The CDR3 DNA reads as TGTGCTAGTGGTTTGGTCCAGGGGAGCAATCAGCCCCAGCATTTT.